Presented here are 21 T cell receptor beta chains from one specimen sequenced in a study of cytomegalovirus exposure and HLA in healthy donors. PCR amplification relied on 60 Vbeta primers (plus 13 Jbeta primers). Data came from immunoSEQ multiplex PCR; TCRdb stores just in-frame clones and leaves some out. The sample holds about 160,000 clones, roughly two thirds seen once. The sequencing input was PBMCs. The receptors derive from a woman between 18 and 29 years old in good health and CMV-seropositive.

CDR3 sequence: CASSADTGELFF. The CDR3 DNA reads TGTGCCAGCAGTGCAGATACCGGGGAGCTGTTTTTT. The genes are TRBV6-4 and TRBJ2-2; D is unresolved. V was pared by 4 bases and J by 5 bases, with 5 bases between. Germline lookup yields CDR1 MRHNA and CDR2 SNTAGT. CDR3 size: 12 residues.

This clone was observed once. The chain carries TRBV6-4 and TRBJ2-2; 7 positions agree with TRBD1. V shed 8 bases and J 7 bases; nucleotides not matched to a gene: 13. The CDR3 loop spans 15 amino acids. CDR1 MRHNA and CDR2 SNTAGT come from the germline V gene. CDR3 protein: CASPHRGVSGGELFF. In nucleotides, the CDR3 is TGTGCCAGCCCACACAGGGGCGTTAGTGGCGGGGAGCTGTTTTTT.

The J gene is TRBJ2-1, the V gene TRBV18; TRBD2 matches 11 bases. The CDR3 runs to 17 residues. Germline CDR1 reads KGHSH; CDR2 reads LQKENI. With 6 bases clipped from V and 1 base from J, the junction kept 8 bases outside the gene matches. This chain's CDR3 is CASSPRRTSGSYNEQFF. DNA for the CDR3: TGTGCCAGCTCGCCTAGGCGGACTAGCGGGTCCTACAATGAGCAGTTCTTC.

This clone came up once. The chain joins TRBV5-1 to TRBJ2-5, with 8 nucleotides matching TRBD1. This CDR3 is built from 17 residues. Germline CDR1 reads SGHRS; CDR2 reads YFSETQ. The V and J ends lost 7 bases and 1 base, in that order; junction bases with no gene match: 15. This CDR3 reads CASFSRDGTGFQETQYF. In nucleotides, the CDR3 is TGCGCCAGCTTCTCGAGGGACGGGACAGGATTCCAAGAGACCCAGTACTTC.

In the case of this clone: A junction end diverges from the germline sequence, so it may reflect a read error. The V gene is TRBV10-1, the J gene TRBJ1-3, with D tentatively TRBD1 (5 bases). Germline V gene sequence: CDR1 WNHNN, CDR2 SYGVQD (reference sequence). The CDR3 covers 15 residues. The CDR3 nucleotides read TGCGCCAGCAGTGACCCCTCGGACGGGGGAAGCACCATATATTTT. Translation: CASSDPSDGGSTIYF.

This clone was picked up a small number of times. The chain recombines TRBV15 with TRBJ2-5, with D perhaps matching TRBD2 (5 bases). Germline CDR1 reads LNHNV; CDR2 reads YYDKDF (reference sequence). V was trimmed by 1 base and J by 2 bases, leaving 11 bases between them. The length of the CDR3 is 15 residues. CDR3 loop: CATSRVDPGQETQYF. DNA for the CDR3: TGTGCCACCAGCAGAGTCGACCCGGGGCAAGAGACCCAGTACTTC.

This sequence joins TRBV28 and TRBJ2-3; no clear D. This CDR3 is 15 amino acids long. Trimming pared 6 bases from V and 6 bases from J, leaving 19 bases between. Germline CDR1 MDHEN, CDR2 SYDVKM. This CDR3 is CASRPSVGGADTQYF. For the CDR3, the DNA is TGTGCCAGCAGACCCTCGGTCGGCGGTGCCGATACGCAGTATTTT.

This rearrangement joins TRBV28 to TRBJ2-5; D might be TRBD2 (6 bases). The CDR3 runs 15 residues. Trimming stripped 6 bases from V and 2 bases from J, with 16 bases between. Germline V lookup: CDR1 MDHEN, CDR2 SYDVKM. CDR3 residues: CASSSNSGGQETQYF. The CDR3 nucleotides are TGTGCCAGCAGCTCTAACAGTGGAGGGCAAGAGACCCAGTACTTC.

The rearrangement uses TRBV25-1 and TRBJ2-2, with 8 bases aligning to TRBD2. V shed 3 bases, J shed 5 bases, and the junction held 14 bases outside the gene matches. This CDR3 has 18 amino acids. Germline V gene sequence: CDR1 MGHDK, CDR2 SYGVNS. This CDR3 is CASSDGLAARGGTGELFF. The CDR3 region has the DNA TGTGCCAGCAGTGACGGACTAGCAGCCCGCGGGGGGACCGGGGAGCTGTTTTTT.

This chain connects TRBV6-6 to TRBJ2-1; TRBD1 is a possible D gene (6 bases). In germline, CDR1 is MNHNY, CDR2 SVGAGI (reference sequence). Trimming took 6 bases from V and 2 from J, leaving 17 bases between them. This CDR3 spans 16 amino acids. CDR3 sequence reads: CASRGPRQVPYNEQFF. CDR3 DNA sequence: TGTGCCAGCAGGGGCCCACGACAGGTCCCCTACAATGAGCAGTTCTTC.

This clone was recorded a few times. The rearrangement uses TRBV6-1 and TRBJ2-7; perhaps TRBD1 as D (5 bases). Germline V gives CDR1 MNHNS, CDR2 SASEGT. V dropped 10 bases and J dropped 4 bases, with 8 bases sitting between them. The CDR3 spans 10 residues. Written as DNA, the CDR3 is TGTGCCACAGGGCGTTACGAGCAGTACTTC. Protein product: CATGRYEQYF.

The rearrangement links TRBV19 to TRBJ1-2, with a tentative D call TRBD1 (6 bases). Trimming left V 7 bases short and J 0 bases short, with 12 bases between. The germline CDR1 and CDR2 sequences are LNHDA and SQIVND (reference sequence). The CDR3 loop spans 14 amino acids. The DNA for the CDR3 is TGTGCCAGTACGAGTAGGGGGACTAACTATGGCTACACCTTC. This translates into CASTSRGTNYGYTF.

In this sample, this clone turned up a few times. This sample also contains other DNA sequences that code for the same CDR3. CDR3 in amino acids: CAWSVSRGSYNSPLHF. The CDR3, as DNA: TGTGCCTGGAGTGTATCACGAGGCTCCTATAATTCACCCCTCCACTTT. This rearrangement joins TRBV30 to TRBJ1-6, with no clear D. V gave up 0 bases and J gave up 0 bases, with 9 bases separating them. Germline V CDR1 and CDR2: GTSNPN, SVGIG (reference sequence). This CDR3 is 16 amino acids long.

In this sample, this clone turned up once. This rearrangement joins TRBV7-6 to TRBJ2-7, with TRBD2 matching 10 bases. Germline V gene lookup returns CDR1 SGHVS and CDR2 FNYEAQ. The CDR3 covers 21 residues. After removal of 0 bases from V and 2 bases from J, the junction contained 19 bases not matched to a gene. The CDR3, as DNA: TGTGCCAGCAGCTTAGCATTCAAAGCGGGAGGGCCCAATTACGGGACCTACGAGCAGTACTTC. Encoded protein: CASSLAFKAGGPNYGTYEQYF.

The genes are TRBV5-4 and TRBJ2-1, with 9 bases matching TRBD2. This CDR3 region has 19 residues. Germline lookup yields CDR1 SGHNT and CDR2 YYREEE (reference sequence). The J segment lost 9 bases and the V segment lost 0 bases, leaving 19 bases of the junction unmatched. Here the CDR3 DNA reads TGTGCCAGCAGCTTGGGAGGTCTTAGCGGGAGTCGGGTTATCAGTGAGCAGTTCTTC. It is translated as CASSLGGLSGSRVISEQFF.

This clone was counted once. J is TRBJ2-3 and V is TRBV15, with D hard to call. This CDR3 is built from 13 residues. CDR1 and CDR2 from the germline V gene are LNHNV and YYDKDF (reference sequence). Trimming removed 9 bases from V and 5 bases from J, with 15 bases in between. DNA of the CDR3: TGTGCCACTTCTCGGTCAAATGGAGATACGCAGTATTTT. Protein product: CATSRSNGDTQYF. The full variable domain, completed using reference TRBV15 and TRBJ2-3, is DAMVIQNPRYQVTQFGKPVTLSCSQTLNHNVMYWYQQKSSQAPKLLFHYYDKDFNNEADTPDNFQSRRPNTSFCFLDIRSPGLGDTAMYLCATSRSNGDTQYFGPGTRLTVL.

In this sample, this clone turned up once. The chain couples TRBV7-6 to TRBJ2-5; 8 positions match TRBD1. This CDR3 is built from 14 residues. Germline V gene lookup returns CDR1 SGHVS and CDR2 FNYEAQ. After removal of 4 bases from V and 3 bases from J, the junction contained 4 bases not matched to a gene. Here the CDR3 reads CASSSDRVKETQYF. The CDR3 DNA reads TGTGCCAGCAGCTCGGACAGGGTGAAAGAGACCCAGTACTTC.

The V call is TRBV19, the J call TRBJ2-5; 7 bases agree with TRBD1. The CDR3 consists of 15 residues. Germline loops: CDR1 LNHDA, CDR2 SQIVND (reference sequence). V lost 4 bases, J lost 5 bases, and 10 bases stayed unmatched. The CDR3 loop reads CASSRQNRGRETQYF. The CDR3 DNA is TGTGCCAGTAGTAGACAGAACAGGGGCCGGGAGACCCAGTACTTC.

The CDR3: CASTPGGRSYNEQFF. CDR3 bases: TGTGCCAGTACCCCCGGCGGGAGATCCTACAATGAGCAGTTCTTC. The V call is TRBV19, the J call TRBJ2-1; 7 bases match TRBD2. Trimming removed 7 bases from V and 1 base from J; junction bases left unmatched: 7. Germline loops: CDR1 LNHDA, CDR2 SQIVND (reference sequence). The CDR3 spans 15 residues.

The V and J genes are TRBV6-1 and TRBJ2-3; 8 nucleotides agree with TRBD1. The germline V gene has CDR1 MNHNS and CDR2 SASEGT. This CDR3 has 15 residues. V dropped 2 bases and J dropped 4; count of bases not matched to a gene: 5. This CDR3 reads CASSERSGGADTQYF. The CDR3 nucleotides are TGTGCCAGCAGTGAAAGGTCAGGGGGCGCAGATACGCAGTATTTT.

This clone was recorded a few times. This chain connects TRBV19 to TRBJ2-5, with 10 bases fitting TRBD2. The junction had 3 bases not matched to a gene; V was cut back by 4 bases and J by 1 base. CDR1 is LNHDA and CDR2 is SQIVND in the germline V gene (reference sequence). The CDR3 is 15 amino acids. DNA of the CDR3: TGTGCCAGTAGTAGGGGGACTAGCGCCCAAGAGACCCAGTACTTC. Translating gives CASSRGTSAQETQYF.